Below, 6 T cell receptor beta chains from the same sample are listed, as sequenced in a study of T-cell reconstitution after alpha-beta-depleted transplantation in children. This sample's TCRbeta library carried unique molecular identifier barcodes. Each CDR3 protein is one row after TCRdb ran MiXCR on the PCR reads. The sample holds tens of thousands of distinct CDR3 sequences, 15% to 20% seen once. This specimen consisted of PBMCs, mostly from graft donor cells, obtained 360 days after TCRalphabeta/CD19-depleted stem cell transplant. These receptors were obtained from a male patient aged 2-15 years who had a stem cell transplant for acute lymphoblastic leukemia, so the T cells may come from the graft donor.

This clonotype was observed at least ten times. The chain combines TRBV5-1 with TRBJ2-5; D possibly corresponds to TRBD1 (6 bases). The CDR3 spans 14 residues. V shed 1 base and J shed 1 base, with 8 bases lying between them. The V gene's germline CDR1 is SGHRS and CDR2 YFSETQ. CDR3: CASSLRTAQETQYF. As DNA, the CDR3 is TGCGCCAGCAGCTTGAGGACAGCCCAAGAGACCCAGTACTTC.

This clonotype appeared a few times. The chain combines TRBV10-3 with TRBJ1-1; D not resolved. In germline, CDR1 is ENHRY, CDR2 SYGVKD. The CDR3 length is 14 residues. The germline V and J ends were trimmed by 4 bases and 1 base, with 10 bases remaining between them. For the CDR3, the DNA is TGTGCCATCAGTGTAAAAGGCCAGAACACTGAAGCTTTCTTT. This gives the protein CAISVKGQNTEAFF.

The rearrangement links TRBV15 to TRBJ1-5, with D uncertain. This CDR3 has 16 residues. The ends were cut back, 1 base at V and 1 base at J, with 11 bases in the middle. CDR1 and CDR2 from the germline V gene are LNHNV and YYDKDF (reference sequence). The CDR3 sequence is CATSRGRLGSNQPQHF. The CDR3 bases are TGTGCCACCAGCAGAGGAAGGTTGGGGAGCAATCAGCCCCAGCATTTT.

The chain combines TRBV6-2 or TRBV6-3 with TRBJ2-1, with TRBD1 matching over 8 bases. The CDR3 sequence is 13 residues long. The germline V gene encodes CDR1 MNHEY and CDR2 SVGEGT. V trimming: 5 bases; J trimming: 8 bases; junction bases outside the gene matches: 5. Here the CDR3 reads CASSRTGSYEQFF. CDR3 in DNA: TGTGCCAGCAGTCGGACAGGGAGCTATGAGCAGTTCTTC.

There are a few counts of this clonotype. This chain uses TRBV6-5 with TRBJ2-1, with D possibly being TRBD1 or TRBD2 (5 bases each). CDR3 size: 16 residues. V was clipped by 0 bases and J by 0 bases, with 9 bases between them. CDR1 is MNHEY and CDR2 is SVGAGI in the germline V gene. The CDR3 spells CASSYSRGPSYNEQFF. The CDR3 DNA is TGTGCCAGCAGTTACTCGAGGGGCCCCTCCTACAATGAGCAGTTCTTC.

This clonotype appeared many times. V gene TRBV24-1 combines with J gene TRBJ2-3; no clear D gene. Trimming cost V 4 bases and J 4 bases, with 14 bases left between them. The CDR3 covers 15 residues. CDR1 and CDR2 (germline): KGHDR, SFDVKD. As DNA, the CDR3 is TGTGCCACCAGTGAGCCCGGTGTTGATTCAGATACGCAGTATTTT. It codes for CATSEPGVDSDTQYF.